This T cell receptor (beta chain) was captured by sequencing in a study of CD8 T cells in ankylosing spondylitis. Study conclusions and caveats: Disease-linked clones were found to be CD8+ and relatively rare in peripheral blood.

TCRdb ran MiXCR on the 5' RACE reads and lists one entry per CDR3 protein. Here the sample spans 200,000 or so distinct CDR3 sequences, 15% to 20% being singletons. This clonotype was recorded many times. What it binds is unknown. This CDR3 is 18 amino acids long. J gave up 3 bases and V 3 bases, and 12 bases lay outside the gene matches. The germline gives CDR1 KGHDR, CDR2 SFDVKD. Sequences were obtained from blood, either unsorted or a sorted T cell fraction (not recorded which). V usage is TRBV24-1 and J usage is TRBJ2-3, with TRBD2 matching 9 bases. The receptor's source is a male donor aged 10-30 years with ankylosing spondylitis or in good health (not recorded which). CDR3 in amino acids: CATSDQTWSSGSTDTQYF. In DNA form, the CDR3 reads TGTGCCACCAGTGATCAAACCTGGAGTAGCGGGAGTACAGATACGCAGTATTTT.